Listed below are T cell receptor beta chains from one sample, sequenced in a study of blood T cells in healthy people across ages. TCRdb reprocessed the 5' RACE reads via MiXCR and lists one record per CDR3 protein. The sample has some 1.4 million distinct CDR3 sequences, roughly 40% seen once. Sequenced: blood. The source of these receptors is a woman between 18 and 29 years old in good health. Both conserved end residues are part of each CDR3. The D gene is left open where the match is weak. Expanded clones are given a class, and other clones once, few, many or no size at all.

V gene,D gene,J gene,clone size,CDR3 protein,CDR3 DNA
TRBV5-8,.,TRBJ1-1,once,CASSSETALNTEAFF,TGTGCCAGCAGCTCGGAGACAGCGCTGAACACTGAAGCTTTCTTT
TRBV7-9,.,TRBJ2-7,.,CASSLVEGAYEQYF,TGTGCCAGCAGCTTAGTCGAGGGGGCCTACGAGCAGTACTTC
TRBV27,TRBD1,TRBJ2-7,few,CASRGTGTGVWEQYF,TGTGCCAGCAGGGGCACTGGGACAGGGGTGTGGGAGCAGTACTTC
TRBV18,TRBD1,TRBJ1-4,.,CASSPTGTGLTNEKLFF,TGTGCCAGCTCACCGACCGGGACAGGCCTAACTAATGAAAAACTGTTTTTT
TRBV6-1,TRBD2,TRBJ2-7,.,CATQAGPSLAGGPGYEQYF,TGTGCCACACAGGCAGGGCCGAGTCTAGCGGGAGGGCCGGGCTACGAGCAGTACTTC
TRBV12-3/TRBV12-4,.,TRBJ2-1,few,CASTSAVTPYNEQFF,TGTGCCAGCACTTCAGCGGTCACCCCTTACAATGAGCAGTTCTTC
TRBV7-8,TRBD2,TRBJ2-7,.,CASSRATSGGDLSYNEQYF,TGTGCCAGCAGCCGGGCGACTAGCGGGGGGGATTTATCCTACAATGAGCAGTACTTC
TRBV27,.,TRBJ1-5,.,CASSGAGTPYSNQPQHF,TGTGCCAGCAGCGGTGCCGGGACACCTTATAGCAATCAGCCCCAGCATTTT
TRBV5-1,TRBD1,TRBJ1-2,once,CASSLRDSPRDGYTF,TGCGCCAGCAGCTTAAGGGACAGTCCCAGGGATGGCTACACCTTC
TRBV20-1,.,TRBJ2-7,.,CSADAAQTYEQYF,TGCAGTGCGGACGCGGCTCAGACCTACGAGCAGTACTTC
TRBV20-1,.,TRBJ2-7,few,CSARAQESYEQYF,TGCAGTGCTAGAGCCCAGGAGTCCTACGAGCAGTACTTC
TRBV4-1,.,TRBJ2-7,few,CASGELTGDYEQYF,TGCGCCAGCGGGGAGTTAACGGGAGACTACGAGCAGTACTTC
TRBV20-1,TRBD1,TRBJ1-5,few,CSARETGGYQPQHF,TGCAGTGCTAGAGAGACAGGGGGCTATCAGCCCCAGCATTTT
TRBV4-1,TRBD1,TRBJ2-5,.,CASSQDAGTVIKETQYF,TGCGCCAGCAGCCAAGATGCCGGGACAGTCATTAAAGAGACCCAGTACTTC
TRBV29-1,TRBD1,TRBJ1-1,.,CSVLRTGQAFF,TGCAGCGTTTTAAGGACAGGGCAAGCTTTCTTT
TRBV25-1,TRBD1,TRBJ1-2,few,CASSEGTGGSYGYTF,TGTGCCAGCAGTGAGGGGACAGGGGGATCCTATGGCTACACCTTC
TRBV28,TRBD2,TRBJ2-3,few,CASRQTSGVSTDTQYF,TGTGCCAGCAGGCAGACTAGCGGGGTTAGCACAGATACGCAGTATTTT
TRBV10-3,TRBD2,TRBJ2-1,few,CAISESRLGTSGGYEQFF,TGTGCCATCAGTGAGTCCAGACTGGGGACTAGCGGGGGTTATGAGCAGTTCTTC
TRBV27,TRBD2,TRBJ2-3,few,CASSLGRGKADTQYF,TGTGCCAGCAGTTTGGGGCGGGGGAAAGCGGATACGCAGTATTTT
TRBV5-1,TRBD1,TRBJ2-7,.,CASSEWTGSYEQYF,TGCGCCAGCAGCGAGTGGACAGGTTCCTACGAGCAGTACTTC
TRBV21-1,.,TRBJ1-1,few,CASSKGGSTEAFF,TGTGCCAGCAGCAAAGGGGGGAGCACTGAAGCTTTCTTT
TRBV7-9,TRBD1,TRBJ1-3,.,CASSKLLGGAGGNTIYF,TGTGCCAGCAGCAAACTACTAGGGGGCGCCGGTGGAAACACCATATATTTT
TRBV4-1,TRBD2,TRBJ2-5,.,CASSREGLAYGVETQYF,TGCGCCAGCAGCCGAGAGGGACTAGCCTACGGCGTGGAGACCCAGTACTTC
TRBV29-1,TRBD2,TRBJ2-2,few,CSVDWGGSTGELFF,TGCAGCGTTGACTGGGGGGGGTCCACCGGGGAGCTGTTTTTT
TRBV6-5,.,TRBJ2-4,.,CASSYSEGPRNIQYF,TGTGCCAGCAGTTACTCGGAGGGGCCAAGGAACATTCAGTACTTC
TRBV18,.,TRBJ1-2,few,CASSSPGNPYGYTF,TGTGCCAGCTCTTCGCCAGGGAACCCATATGGCTACACCTTC
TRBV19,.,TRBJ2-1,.,CASSDDQGSYNEQFF,TGTGCCAGTAGTGACGACCAGGGAAGCTACAATGAGCAGTTCTTC
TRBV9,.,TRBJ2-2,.,CASSVTAGELFF,TGTGCCAGCAGCGTCACAGCCGGGGAGCTGTTTTTT
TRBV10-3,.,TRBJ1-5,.,CAISAGVTSNQPQHF,TGTGCCATCAGTGCGGGAGTAACTAGCAATCAGCCCCAGCATTTT
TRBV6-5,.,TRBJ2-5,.,CASMGSAERKTQYF,TGTGCCAGCATGGGTTCAGCGGAACGAAAGACCCAGTACTTC
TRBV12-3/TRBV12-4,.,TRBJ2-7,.,CASTPRGGYEQYF,TGTGCCAGCACCCCGCGTGGGGGCTACGAGCAGTACTTC
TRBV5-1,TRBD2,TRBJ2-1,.,CASSLFAWREEVNEQFF,TGCGCCAGCAGCTTGTTCGCGTGGCGGGAGGAGGTCAATGAGCAGTTCTTC
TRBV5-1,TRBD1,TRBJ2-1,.,CASSGQTNNEQFF,TGCGCCAGCTCGGGACAGACTAACAATGAGCAGTTCTTC
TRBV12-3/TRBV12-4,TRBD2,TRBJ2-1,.,CASSSIPSSGSSYNEQFF,TGTGCCAGCAGTTCCATCCCCTCTAGCGGTAGCTCCTACAATGAGCAGTTCTTC
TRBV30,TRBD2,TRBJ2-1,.,CAWRRGGTYNEQFF,TGTGCCTGGAGACGCGGGGGGACATACAATGAGCAGTTCTTC
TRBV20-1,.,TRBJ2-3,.,CSAGPSISADTQYF,TGCAGTGCTGGTCCTAGCATTTCCGCAGATACGCAGTATTTT
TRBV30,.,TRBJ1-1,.,CAWGVLDGAGAHTEAFF,TGTGCCTGGGGTGTACTCGATGGGGCCGGGGCTCACACTGAAGCTTTCTTT
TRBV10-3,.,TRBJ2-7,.,CAIREFWGEQYF,TGTGCCATCAGGGAGTTTTGGGGCGAGCAGTACTTC
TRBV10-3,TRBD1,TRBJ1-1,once,CAISESTGVDTEAFF,TGTGCCATCAGTGAGTCGACAGGGGTGGACACTGAAGCTTTCTTT
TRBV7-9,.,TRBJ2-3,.,CASSLVTGIGDTQYF,TGTGCCAGCAGCTTAGTAACGGGGATCGGAGATACGCAGTATTTT
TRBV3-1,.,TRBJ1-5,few,CASSQAVSNQPQHF,TGTGCCAGCAGCCAAGCAGTTAGCAATCAGCCCCAGCATTTT
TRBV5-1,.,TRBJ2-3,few,CASSSGMTGTPTQYF,TGCGCCAGCAGCTCTGGAATGACAGGAACTCCTACGCAGTATTTT
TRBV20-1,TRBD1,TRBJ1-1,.,CSATRGTNTEAFF,TGCAGTGCTACCAGGGGGACGAACACTGAAGCTTTCTTT
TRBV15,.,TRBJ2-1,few,CATSRDRGGLASDEQFF,TGTGCCACCAGCAGAGATAGGGGGGGCCTAGCGTCCGATGAGCAGTTCTTC
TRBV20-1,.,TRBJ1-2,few,CSAAVQVVYTF,TGCAGTGCTGCCGTACAGGTTGTCTACACCTTC
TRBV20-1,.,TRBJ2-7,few,CSARDQRTIYEQYF,TGCAGTGCTAGAGACCAAAGGACAATCTACGAGCAGTACTTC
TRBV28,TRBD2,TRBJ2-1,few,CASRDSGGALYYNEQFF,TGTGCCAGCAGGGATAGCGGGGGGGCCCTATACTACAATGAGCAGTTCTTC
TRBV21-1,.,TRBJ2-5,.,CASSPRVHCSYNEQYF,TGTGCCAGCAGCCCTCGGGTCCATTGCTCCTACAATGAGCAGTACTTC
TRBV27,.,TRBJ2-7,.,CASSLFGRPDYNEQYF,TGTGCCAGCAGTTTATTCGGGCGCCCCGACTACAATGAGCAGTACTTC
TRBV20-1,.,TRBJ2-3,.,CSASGLGGSTDTQYF,TGCAGTGCTAGCGGGCTAGGGGGGAGCACAGATACGCAGTATTTT
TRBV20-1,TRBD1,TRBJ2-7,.,CSATTGTGRSEQYF,TGCAGTGCTACAACCGGGACAGGGCGGTCAGAGCAGTACTTC
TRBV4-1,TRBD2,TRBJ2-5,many,CASSQGLAGDGQETQYF,TGCGCCAGCAGCCAAGGACTAGCGGGAGACGGCCAAGAGACCCAGTACTTC
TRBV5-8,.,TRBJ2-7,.,CASSLFSNEQYF,TGTGCCAGCAGCTTATTTTCTAACGAGCAGTACTTC